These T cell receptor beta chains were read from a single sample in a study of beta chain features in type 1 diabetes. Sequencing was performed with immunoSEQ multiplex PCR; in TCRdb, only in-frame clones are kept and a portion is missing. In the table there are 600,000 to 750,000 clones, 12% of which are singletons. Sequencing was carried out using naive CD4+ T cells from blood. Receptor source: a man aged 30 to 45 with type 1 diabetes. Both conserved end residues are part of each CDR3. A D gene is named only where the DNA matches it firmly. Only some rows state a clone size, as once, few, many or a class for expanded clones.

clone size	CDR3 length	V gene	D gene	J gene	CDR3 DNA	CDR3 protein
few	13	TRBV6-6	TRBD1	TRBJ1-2	TGTGCCAGCAACCCGGACAGGACAGGGGGCTACACCTTC	CASNPDRTGGYTF
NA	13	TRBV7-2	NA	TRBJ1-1	TGTGCCAGCAGCCGACCTGATGGGTTTTCGGCTTTCTTT	CASSRPDGFSAFF
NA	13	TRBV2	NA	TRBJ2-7	TGTGCCAGCAGCCCGCGAGAGAGCTACGAGCAGTACTTC	CASSPRESYEQYF
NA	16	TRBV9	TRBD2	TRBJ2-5	TGTGCCAGCAGCGCCCCGTCACTAGCGGGGGTAGAGACCCAGTACTTC	CASSAPSLAGVETQYF
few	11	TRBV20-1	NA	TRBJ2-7	TGCAGTGGAACAGGGCTCAACGAGCAGTACTTC	CSGTGLNEQYF
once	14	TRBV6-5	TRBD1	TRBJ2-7	TGTGCCAGCAGTTTCCGGGACAGGGGCTACGAGCAGTACTTC	CASSFRDRGYEQYF
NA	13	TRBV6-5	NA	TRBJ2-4	TGTGCCAGCAGTTACTCGAGGCGGGACATTCAGTACTTC	CASSYSRRDIQYF
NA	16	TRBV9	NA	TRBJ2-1	TGTGCCAGCAGCGTCTTACGGGACTCGGATTACAATGAGCAGTTCTTC	CASSVLRDSDYNEQFF
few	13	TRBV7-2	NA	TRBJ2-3	TGTGCCAGCAGCTTTCTCCCGGGGGATACGCAGTATTTT	CASSFLPGDTQYF
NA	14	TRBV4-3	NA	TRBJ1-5	TGCGCCAGCAGCCAAGATTCCGGGGGGCAGCCCCAGCATTTT	CASSQDSGGQPQHF
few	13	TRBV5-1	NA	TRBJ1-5	TGCGCCAGCAGCTATGATGACAGCCAGCCCCAGCATTTT	CASSYDDSQPQHF
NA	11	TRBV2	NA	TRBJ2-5	TGTGCCGGAGGGGGGCACGAGACCCAGTACTTC	CAGGGHETQYF
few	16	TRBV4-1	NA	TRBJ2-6	TGCGCCAGCAGCCAAACATCCGGACACGGGGCCAACGTCCTGACTTTC	CASSQTSGHGANVLTF
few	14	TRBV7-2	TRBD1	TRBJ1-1	TGTGCCAGCAGCTCGGGACAGGGTTACACTGAAGCTTTCTTT	CASSSGQGYTEAFF
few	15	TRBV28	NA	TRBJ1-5	TGTGCCAGCATCACGGCGGGGGAGGGCAATCAGCCCCAGCATTTT	CASITAGEGNQPQHF